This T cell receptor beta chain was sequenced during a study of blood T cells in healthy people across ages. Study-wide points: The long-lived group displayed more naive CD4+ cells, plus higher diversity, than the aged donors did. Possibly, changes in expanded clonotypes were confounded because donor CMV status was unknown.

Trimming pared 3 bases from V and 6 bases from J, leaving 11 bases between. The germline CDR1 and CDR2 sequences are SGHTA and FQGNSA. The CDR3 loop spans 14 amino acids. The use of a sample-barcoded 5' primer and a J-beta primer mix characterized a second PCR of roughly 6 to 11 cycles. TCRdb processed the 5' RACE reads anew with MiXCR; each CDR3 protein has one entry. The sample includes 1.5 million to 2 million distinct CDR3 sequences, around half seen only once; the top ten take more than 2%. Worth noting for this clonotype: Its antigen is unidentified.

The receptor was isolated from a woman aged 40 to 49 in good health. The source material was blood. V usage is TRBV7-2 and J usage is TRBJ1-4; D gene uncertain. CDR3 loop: CASSFYRRDEKLFF. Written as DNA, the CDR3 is TGTGCCAGCAGCTTTTATAGACGCGATGAAAAACTGTTTTTT.